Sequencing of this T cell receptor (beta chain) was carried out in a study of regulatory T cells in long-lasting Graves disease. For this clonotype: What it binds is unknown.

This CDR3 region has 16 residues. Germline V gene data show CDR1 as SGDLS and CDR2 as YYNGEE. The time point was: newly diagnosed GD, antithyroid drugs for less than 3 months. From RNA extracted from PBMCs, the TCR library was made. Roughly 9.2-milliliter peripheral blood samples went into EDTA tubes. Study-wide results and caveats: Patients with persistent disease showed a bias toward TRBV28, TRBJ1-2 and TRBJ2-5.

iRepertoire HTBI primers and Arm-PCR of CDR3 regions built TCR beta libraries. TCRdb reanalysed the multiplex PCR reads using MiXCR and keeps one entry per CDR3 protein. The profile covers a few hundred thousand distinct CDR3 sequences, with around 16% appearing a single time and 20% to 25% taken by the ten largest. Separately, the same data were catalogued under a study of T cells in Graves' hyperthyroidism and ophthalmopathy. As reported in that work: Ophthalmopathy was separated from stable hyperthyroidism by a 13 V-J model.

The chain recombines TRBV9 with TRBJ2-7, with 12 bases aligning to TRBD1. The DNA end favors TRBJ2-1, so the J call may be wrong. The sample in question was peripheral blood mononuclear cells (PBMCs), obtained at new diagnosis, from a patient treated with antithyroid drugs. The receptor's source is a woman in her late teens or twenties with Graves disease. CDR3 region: CASSVSGQGAYDEQFF. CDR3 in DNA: TGTGCCAGCAGCGTTTCGGGACAGGGGGCATACGATGAGCAGTTCTTC.